The 9 T cell receptor beta chains listed next were all sequenced from one sample in a study of blood T cells in healthy people across ages (dated by TCRdb to the mid-2010s). To prepare the library, 5' RACE was applied. Instrument on record: Illumina HiSeq 2500. A second roughly 6 to 11 cycle PCR used a sample-barcoded 5' primer and a J-beta primer mix. TCRdb trimmed the raw reads at Q25, called clones with MiXCR and kept productive beta chains. Rows are combined by CDR3 protein, so each entry shows the most common genes and DNA. The sample table records roughly 640,000 distinct CDR3 sequences; under 30% of these occur just once. The ten largest make up roughly 14% of the sample. Sequencing used blood. These receptors were obtained from an elderly woman in good health.

J is TRBJ2-3 and V is TRBV4-1, with a possible D match to TRBD2 (6 bases). This CDR3 contains 15 residues. Germline values: CDR1 MGHRA, CDR2 YSYEKL. V lost 1 base and J lost 5, with 13 bases in between. The CDR3 spells CASSQVAMGGDTQYF. The CDR3 nucleotides read TGCGCCAGCAGCCAAGTAGCCATGGGGGGAGATACGCAGTATTTT.

The chain uses TRBV7-9 and TRBJ2-7; D is possibly TRBD1 or TRBD2 (5 bases each). The V and J ends lost 3 bases and 3 bases respectively, with 12 bases between them. The germline V gene encodes CDR1 SEHNR and CDR2 FQNEAQ (reference sequence). This CDR3 region has 14 residues. CDR3 in amino acids: CASSLVGVVYEQYF. The CDR3 DNA reads TGTGCCAGCAGCTTGGTGGGGGTAGTCTACGAGCAGTACTTC. Full variable domain (outside the CDR3, taken from reference TRBV7-9 and TRBJ2-7): DTGVSQNPRHKITKRGQNVTFRCDPISEHNRLYWYRQTLGQGPEFLTYFQNEAQLEKSRLLSDRFSAERPKGSFSTLEIQRTEQGDSAMYLCASSLVGVVYEQYFGPGTRLTVT.

In this sample, this clonotype turned up many times. V gene TRBV7-9 combines with J gene TRBJ1-1; D gene unclear. V was shortened by 5 bases and J by 4 bases, with 5 bases between the two germline ends. This CDR3 has 11 residues. CDR1 SEHNR and CDR2 FQNEAQ come from the germline V gene (reference sequence). The CDR3 loop reads CASSPGTEAFF. The CDR3 coding sequence is TGTGCCAGCAGCCCAGGCACTGAAGCTTTCTTT.

This clonotype was recorded at least ten times. The chain is built from TRBV28 and TRBJ2-7, with TRBD1 identical over 7 bases. Germline CDR1 reads MDHEN; CDR2 reads SYDVKM. The CDR3 runs to 14 residues. Trimming removed 6 bases from V and 3 bases from J; junction bases left unmatched: 8. For the CDR3, the DNA is TGTGCCAGCAGGGAGGCAGGGGGACGCTACGAGCAGTACTTC. Amino acids: CASREAGGRYEQYF.

Many counts were recorded for this clonotype. The chain has TRBV6-2 or TRBV6-3 and TRBJ2-1; D perhaps matches TRBD2 (5 bases). Looked up from germline, CDR1 is MNHEY and CDR2 is SVGEGT. The length of the CDR3 is 16 residues. The V end lost 5 bases, the J end lost 8 bases, and 22 bases lay between the germline ends. The CDR3 loop reads CASSPLALGFGDEQFF. The CDR3 nucleotides are TGTGCCAGCAGTCCGCTAGCCTTGGGCTTTGGGGATGAGCAGTTCTTC.

A remark on this clonotype: Given a much more abundant clone one base away, this may be a read error. The V and J genes are TRBV3-1 and TRBJ1-1; a possible D gene is TRBD1 (6 bases). Germline loops: CDR1 LGHDT, CDR2 YNNKEL (reference sequence). This CDR3 is 16 amino acids long. The CDR3 protein is CASRQGDTRGYTEAFF. As DNA, the CDR3 is TGTGCCAGCAGGCAAGGGGACACCAGAGGGTACACTGAAGCTTTCTTT.

In its sample, this clonotype was seen many times. The chain recombines TRBV5-5 with TRBJ2-4; either TRBD1 or TRBD2 may supply D (5 bases each). The J call may not be correct, given that the DNA end is closer to TRBJ2-7. Germline CDR1 is SGHKS and CDR2 is YYEKEE (reference sequence). This CDR3 has 13 amino acids. CDR3 in amino acids: CASSLLGVHEQYF. The DNA for the CDR3 is TGTGCCAGCAGCCTACTAGGGGTTCACGAGCAGTACTTC.

This clonotype occurred many times. The chain has TRBV6-1 and TRBJ2-7; TRBD2 might be the D (6 bases). V gave up 2 bases and J gave up 4 bases, with 15 bases separating them. The germline gives CDR1 MNHNS, CDR2 SASEGT. CDR3 length equals 15 residues. The CDR3 bases are TGTGCCAGCAGTGAACTTACCGGGACTGCGTACGAGCAGTACTTC. It codes for CASSELTGTAYEQYF.

This clonotype appeared a single time. Just one base apart from a much larger clone, this may be a read error. This sequence joins TRBV18 and TRBJ2-3; perhaps D is TRBD1 or TRBD2 (5 bases each). Per germline, CDR1 KGHSH and CDR2 LQKENI. The CDR3 is made up of 17 amino acids. This CDR3 reads CASSPYPLRADTDAQYF. The CDR3 nucleotides are TGTGCCAGCTCACCATACCCCTTGAGGGCGGACACAGATGCGCAGTATTTT.